One sample yielded the 2 T cell receptor beta chains listed below, sequenced in a study of cytomegalovirus exposure and HLA in healthy donors. The PCR made use of 60 Vbeta and 13 Jbeta primers. Sequencing was performed with immunoSEQ multiplex PCR; in TCRdb, only in-frame clones are kept and a portion is missing. The sample includes some 200,000 clones, around 79% of them seen just once. The material sequenced was PBMCs. These receptors were obtained from a girl aged 2 to 9 in good health and CMV-seronegative.

The rearrangement joins TRBV5-6 to TRBJ1-6; D remains unclear. There are 15 residues in the CDR3. V lost 4 bases to trimming and J lost 5 bases, with 13 bases between them. Germline V gives CDR1 SGHDT, CDR2 YYEEEE. The CDR3 loop reads CASSPEGANNSPLHF. Written as DNA, the CDR3 is TGTGCCAGCAGCCCAGAAGGAGCTAATAATTCACCCCTCCACTTT.

V and J are TRBV19 and TRBJ1-5; 7 nucleotides agree with TRBD1. The trim removed 6 bases at V and 1 base at J, leaving 6 bases unmatched. CDR3 size: 15 residues. Per germline, CDR1 LNHDA and CDR2 SQIVND (reference sequence). The CDR3 nucleotides read TGTGCCAGTAGGCAAACAGGGGTAAGCAATCAGCCCCAGCATTTT. The encoded protein is CASRQTGVSNQPQHF.